These T cell receptor beta chains were read from a single sample in a study of vaccination effects on CD4 cells after COVID-19. What these receptors recognize is not known. Repertoires were generated with immunoSEQ multiplex PCR, while TCRdb's copy carries only in-frame clones and drops some. The profile shows some 52,000 clones, more than 70% of them singletons. The sequencing here drew on CD4+ T cells from PBMCs cultured with HCoV-OC43 spike peptides, taken before COVID-19 vaccination. The source of these receptors is a human donor who received a COVID-19 vaccine. Each CDR3 is given with its conserved first and last residue. A D gene is named only where the DNA matches it firmly. Rows give clone size only sometimes, using once, few, many, or a class for an expanded clone.

- | TRBJ2-3 | - | 18 | TRBV18 | TGTGCCAGCTCACCACCGGGTGCGGCTGGATCAAGCACAGATACGCAGTATTTT | CASSPPGAAGSSTDTQYF
- | TRBJ2-6 | - | 15 | TRBV7-3 | TGTGCCAGCAGCTTATCCCTCTCTGGGGCCAACGTCCTGACTTTC | CASSLSLSGANVLTF
hyperexpanded | TRBJ1-2 | TRBD1 | 14 | TRBV5-4 | TGTGCCAGCAGCCACCCAACAGGGGTCGGGGGCTACACCTTC | CASSHPTGVGGYTF
few | TRBJ1-2 | - | 14 | TRBV3-1/TRBV3-2 | TGTGCCAGCAGCGACAGGCGAGGAAACTATGGCTACACCTTC | CASSDRRGNYGYTF
once | TRBJ1-5 | - | 13 | TRBV5-5 | TGTGCCAGCAGCTCGGAAGTGAATCAGCCCCAGCATTTT | CASSSEVNQPQHF
- | TRBJ1-5 | TRBD1 | 15 | TRBV19 | TGTGCCAGTAGTACAGGGGGGTCTCTTAATCAGCCCCAGCATTTT | CASSTGGSLNQPQHF
once | TRBJ1-2 | - | 13 | TRBV7-9 | TGTGCCAGCAGCTTACTGACGAACGAAGGCTACACCTTC | CASSLLTNEGYTF
few | TRBJ1-2 | TRBD1 | 13 | TRBV6-6 | TGTGCCAGCAGCTTTGGGACAGCTACGGGCTACACCTTC | CASSFGTATGYTF
- | TRBJ1-1 | TRBD1 | 14 | TRBV7-9 | TGTGCCAGCAGCTTGGGACAGAGAAACACTGAAGCTTTCTTT | CASSLGQRNTEAFF
- | TRBJ1-5 | - | 13 | TRBV6-5 | TGTGCCAGCAGTCGACAGAGTGATCAGCCCCAGCATTTT | CASSRQSDQPQHF
- | TRBJ1-6 | - | 16 | TRBV2 | TGTGCCAGCAGTGATAGCAGTGGGTTTAAAAATTCACCCCTCCACTTT | CASSDSSGFKNSPLHF
few | TRBJ2-5 | - | 15 | TRBV7-2 | TGTGCCAGCAGCTCCCGTAGCGGCACTGGGGAGACCCAGTACTTC | CASSSRSGTGETQYF
- | TRBJ1-1 | TRBD1 | 18 | TRBV25-1 | TGTGCCAGCGTAGGGACCCTGGGGACAGGATGGATGAACACTGAAGCTTTCTTT | CASVGTLGTGWMNTEAFF
- | TRBJ2-5 | TRBD2 | 15 | TRBV5-1 | TGCGCCAGCAGCCCACCACTAGCGGGGGAAGAGACCCAGTACTTC | CASSPPLAGEETQYF
- | TRBJ2-5 | - | 13 | TRBV7-2 | TGTGCCAGCCTGGCTAACTTACAAGAGACCCAGTACTTC | CASLANLQETQYF
few | TRBJ1-4 | - | 13 | TRBV6-2/TRBV6-3 | TGTGCCAGCAGCTCCGACAACTACGAAAAACTGTTTTTT | CASSSDNYEKLFF
- | TRBJ2-1 | TRBD1 | 14 | TRBV3-1/TRBV3-2 | TGTGCCAGCAGCCGATGGACAGGGAATAATGAGCAGTTCTTC | CASSRWTGNNEQFF
- | TRBJ1-2 | - | 13 | TRBV7-2 | TGTGCCAGCAGCTCCCGGGACGGCAGGGGCTACACCTTC | CASSSRDGRGYTF
- | TRBJ2-3 | - | 15 | TRBV5-1 | TGCGCCAGCAGCTTGGCCCCCGGCAACGCAGATACGCAGTATTTT | CASSLAPGNADTQYF
once | TRBJ1-1 | TRBD1 | 15 | TRBV7-9 | TGTGCCAGCAGCTGGGGACAGGGGGCAGACACTGAAGCTTTCTTT | CASSWGQGADTEAFF
few | TRBJ1-1 | - | 14 | TRBV6-5 | TGTGCCACCTCGCGAGGACAGCTGAACACTGAAGCTTTCTTT | CATSRGQLNTEAFF
- | TRBJ1-4 | - | 13 | TRBV10-3 | TGTGCCATCAGGGGGGGGGTTAATGAAAAACTGTTTTTT | CAIRGGVNEKLFF
- | TRBJ1-3 | - | 14 | TRBV11-2 | TGTGCCAGCGGCTGGGGGGGATATGGAAACACCATATATTTT | CASGWGGYGNTIYF
few | TRBJ1-5 | - | 15 | TRBV6-5 | TGTGCCAGCAGTCAAAACTCGGGGGGCAATCAGCCCCAGCATTTT | CASSQNSGGNQPQHF
- | TRBJ2-1 | - | 14 | TRBV11-2 | TGTGCCAGCAGCCCCTTAGAGACTGCAAAGGAAGGGTTCTTC | CASSPLETAKEGFF
once | TRBJ1-1 | - | 14 | TRBV29-1 | TGCAGCGTTGAAGGACGGGGACAGAACACTGAAGCTTTCTTT | CSVEGRGQNTEAFF
- | TRBJ2-2 | - | 16 | TRBV24-1 | TGTGCCACCAGTGATTTGGGGGATTCGAACACCGGGGAGCTGTTTTTT | CATSDLGDSNTGELFF
- | TRBJ2-5 | - | 14 | TRBV3-1/TRBV3-2 | TGTGCCAGCAGCCAATGGACAAAGCGGGAGACCCAGTACTTC | CASSQWTKRETQYF
- | TRBJ2-3 | - | 14 | TRBV4-1 | TGCGCCAGCAGCTCTTCTCAGGGGTCAGATACGCAGTATTTT | CASSSSQGSDTQYF
- | TRBJ2-2 | - | 14 | TRBV5-6 | TGTGCCAGCAGCCGCAGGGGTAACACCGGGGAGCTGTTTTTT | CASSRRGNTGELFF
- | TRBJ2-5 | TRBD2 | 15 | TRBV18 | TGTGCCAGCTCACCCAGCCTCCGGGGGGTTGAGACCCAGTACTTC | CASSPSLRGVETQYF
- | TRBJ2-5 | TRBD1 | 14 | TRBV27 | TGTGCCAGCAGTTTCGGGACAGGGCGGGGGACCCAGTACTTC | CASSFGTGRGTQYF
- | TRBJ2-5 | - | 15 | TRBV7-8 | TGTGCCAGCAACACGGGGGCGACAGCGGGGGAGACCCAGTACTTC | CASNTGATAGETQYF
few | TRBJ1-2 | - | 11 | TRBV30 | TGTGCCTGGCAAGGGGCGCTTGGCTACACCTTC | CAWQGALGYTF
- | TRBJ2-3 | - | 11 | TRBV20-1 | TGCAGTGCTAGGGGCACAGATACGCAGTATTTT | CSARGTDTQYF
few | TRBJ2-1 | - | 13 | TRBV30 | TGTGCCTGGTCCGGGACCGTTCGACATGAGCAGTTCTTC | CAWSGTVRHEQFF
- | TRBJ1-2 | - | 15 | TRBV2 | TGTGCCAGCAGGGGTACAGGGCCCTTCGGCTATGGCTACACCTTC | CASRGTGPFGYGYTF
- | TRBJ2-1 | - | 15 | TRBV18 | TGTGCCAGCTCACCTCACGTGGGAGACTACAATGAGCAGTTCTTC | CASSPHVGDYNEQFF
- | TRBJ1-1 | - | 12 | TRBV5-1 | TGCGCCAGCAGATCAGAGGGGAGTGAAGCTTTCTTT | CASRSEGSEAFF
- | TRBJ1-1 | - | 13 | TRBV9 | TGTGCCAGCAGCGTAGGGATGAACACTGAAGCTTTCTTT | CASSVGMNTEAFF
- | TRBJ1-4 | - | 15 | TRBV6-2/TRBV6-3 | TGTGCCAGCAGTTCAATTCGCCAGGGCGGGGAAAAACTGTTTTTT | CASSSIRQGGEKLFF
- | TRBJ2-3 | - | 12 | TRBV18 | TGTGCCAGCTCACCACATCAGGATACGCAGTATTTT | CASSPHQDTQYF
- | TRBJ1-1 | - | 16 | TRBV21-1 | TGTGCCAGCAGCAAGGGGGTGGGGGTAGCCGTAACTGAAGCTTTCTTT | CASSKGVGVAVTEAFF
- | TRBJ1-6 | - | 11 | TRBV2 | TGTGCCAGCAGTGAGGGGCAGGGCAGCCACTTT | CASSEGQGSHF
- | TRBJ2-1 | TRBD2 | 16 | TRBV9 | TGTGCCAGCAGCGTCCAAACGGGGGGGCCAAGGAATGAGCAGTTCTTC | CASSVQTGGPRNEQFF
- | TRBJ1-2 | TRBD1 | 15 | TRBV25-1 | TGTGCCAGCAGTGAATGGGGGGACAGGGACTATGGCTACACCTTC | CASSEWGDRDYGYTF